A selection of T cell receptor beta chains follows, all from one sample in a study of T cell responses to AZD1222 COVID-19 vaccine. Sequencing used immunoSEQ multiplex PCR; TCRdb keeps in-frame clones, though not all of them. The data hold 65,000 to 80,000 clones, with more than 75% observed a single time. The material was peripheral blood, obtained 28 days after the second dose of the MenACWY control vaccine. Source of these receptors: an adult who received the MenACWY meningococcal vaccine as a control. CDR3s include the opening cysteine and the closing phenylalanine or tryptophan. D genes are given only for firm matches. Only some rows state a clone size, as once, few, many or a class for expanded clones.

length | J | D | size | V | CDR3 | DNA
15 | TRBJ1-5 | TRBD1 | . | TRBV6-5 | CASGLGGEPHQPQHF | TGTGCCAGCGGCTTAGGGGGCGAACCTCACCAGCCCCAGCATTTT
17 | TRBJ2-2 | TRBD2 | . | TRBV13 | CASSSGLAGVLPGELFF | TGTGCCAGCAGCTCCGGACTAGCGGGAGTTCTTCCCGGGGAGCTGTTTTTT
16 | TRBJ1-6 | . | few | TRBV6-5 | CASSYSRHSQGSPLHF | TGTGCCAGCAGTTACTCGCGACATAGCCAAGGTTCACCCCTCCACTTT
12 | TRBJ1-2 | . | . | TRBV28 | CASSLAVYGYTF | TGTGCCAGCAGTTTGGCAGTCTATGGCTACACCTTC
14 | TRBJ1-4 | TRBD1 | . | TRBV13 | CASSYGQGNEKLFF | TGTGCCAGCAGCTACGGACAGGGTAATGAAAAACTGTTTTTT
17 | TRBJ2-7 | . | . | TRBV5-1 | CASSLTPVTTVPYEQYF | TGCGCCAGCAGCTTGACGCCCGTCACGACGGTTCCCTACGAGCAGTACTTC
16 | TRBJ2-2 | . | . | TRBV6-2/TRBV6-3 | CASSYTYRGSSGELFF | TGTGCCAGCAGTTACACCTACCGCGGATCAAGCGGGGAGCTGTTTTTT
11 | TRBJ1-1 | . | . | TRBV25-1 | CASRVGAEAFF | TGTGCCAGCAGGGTAGGGGCTGAAGCTTTCTTT
16 | TRBJ2-3 | . | . | TRBV7-2 | CASSLAFSGETDTQYF | TGTGCCAGCAGCTTGGCGTTCTCGGGTGAAACAGATACGCAGTATTTT
14 | TRBJ1-6 | TRBD1 | . | TRBV30 | CAADSGGRGSPLHF | TGTGCCGCGGACTCAGGGGGGAGAGGATCACCCCTCCACTTT
13 | TRBJ1-2 | . | . | TRBV18 | CASSQQGSHGYTF | TGTGCCAGCTCCCAGCAGGGGTCTCACGGCTACACCTTC
16 | TRBJ1-5 | . | . | TRBV6-1 | CASSELQGHSNQPQHF | TGTGCCAGCAGTGAACTACAAGGGCATAGCAATCAGCCCCAGCATTTT
16 | TRBJ2-1 | . | . | TRBV27 | CASSRVRGRSYNEQFF | TGTGCCAGCAGTCGTGTCAGGGGACGATCCTACAATGAGCAGTTCTTC
13 | TRBJ1-1 | . | . | TRBV4-1 | CASSQDSPTEAFF | TGCGCCAGCAGCCAAGATTCCCCCACTGAAGCTTTCTTT
14 | TRBJ2-3 | . | . | TRBV4-2 | CASSQGSITDTQYF | TGTGCCAGCAGCCAAGGCAGTATCACAGATACGCAGTATTTT
15 | TRBJ2-2 | . | . | TRBV5-1 | CASSLLQEITGELFF | TGCGCCAGCAGCTTGCTACAGGAGATCACCGGGGAGCTGTTTTTT
12 | TRBJ2-7 | TRBD2 | . | TRBV7-6 | CASSLGGGEQYF | TGTGCCAGCAGCTTAGGCGGGGGCGAGCAGTACTTC
14 | TRBJ1-1 | . | . | TRBV28 | CASTWGGRGTEAFF | TGTGCCAGCACCTGGGGGGGGAGAGGCACTGAAGCTTTCTTT
14 | TRBJ1-1 | TRBD1 | . | TRBV6-2/TRBV6-3 | CASSHGQVNTEAFF | TGTGCCAGCAGCCACGGACAGGTGAACACTGAAGCTTTCTTT
14 | TRBJ2-3 | . | . | TRBV4-1 | CASSQEGYTDTQYF | TGCGCCAGCAGCCAAGAAGGTTACACAGATACGCAGTATTTT
13 | TRBJ1-2 | . | . | TRBV29-1 | CSVAGEAGLDYTF | TGCAGCGTTGCTGGGGAGGCAGGGCTGGACTACACCTTC
15 | TRBJ2-7 | TRBD2 | . | TRBV28 | CASSLGGAFGYEQYF | TGTGCCAGCAGTTTGGGAGGGGCCTTCGGCTACGAGCAGTACTTC
13 | TRBJ1-2 | TRBD1 | . | TRBV5-4 | CASSRTGMYGYTF | TGTGCCAGCAGCCGGACAGGGATGTATGGCTACACCTTC
14 | TRBJ2-5 | . | . | TRBV27 | CASSFVASSETQYF | TGTGCCAGCAGTTTTGTAGCTAGCTCAGAGACCCAGTACTTC
16 | TRBJ1-1 | . | . | TRBV19 | CASSIVKGEWNTEAFF | TGTGCCAGTAGTATAGTAAAGGGGGAATGGAACACTGAAGCTTTCTTT
14 | TRBJ2-3 | TRBD2 | . | TRBV5-4 | CASSPSGSTDTQYF | TGTGCCAGCAGCCCTAGCGGAAGCACAGATACGCAGTATTTT
12 | TRBJ1-2 | TRBD1 | . | TRBV20-1 | CSASGDSYGYTF | TGCAGTGCTAGTGGGGACAGCTATGGCTACACCTTC
15 | TRBJ1-5 | . | . | TRBV19 | CASSPRGFGNQPQHF | TGTGCCAGTAGTCCTCGGGGGTTTGGTAATCAGCCCCAGCATTTT
16 | TRBJ1-6 | TRBD1 | . | TRBV28 | CASSSWGQGGNSPLHF | TGTGCCAGCAGTTCCTGGGGGCAGGGGGGAAATTCACCCCTCCACTTT
14 | TRBJ2-7 | TRBD1 | . | TRBV5-1 | CASSLKTGLNEQYF | TGCGCCAGCAGCTTGAAGACAGGGCTAAACGAGCAGTACTTC
15 | TRBJ2-7 | TRBD2 | . | TRBV6-2/TRBV6-3 | CASSYSGLAGDEQYF | TGTGCCAGCAGTTACTCTGGACTAGCGGGGGACGAGCAGTACTTC
15 | TRBJ1-5 | . | . | TRBV2 | CASSDQGQENQPQHF | TGTGCCAGCAGTGATCAGGGGCAGGAGAATCAGCCCCAGCATTTT
15 | TRBJ1-1 | . | few | TRBV10-3 | CAIKRPGALDTEAFF | TGTGCCATCAAGAGGCCAGGGGCATTGGACACTGAAGCTTTCTTT
16 | TRBJ1-2 | TRBD1 | . | TRBV4-1 | CASSRATGAENYGYTF | TGCGCCAGCAGCCGAGCGACAGGGGCGGAGAACTATGGCTACACCTTC
13 | TRBJ2-1 | TRBD1 | . | TRBV29-1 | CSARTGLWDEQFF | TGCAGCGCCAGGACAGGCCTATGGGATGAGCAGTTCTTC
17 | TRBJ1-5 | . | . | TRBV3-1/TRBV3-2 | CASSQATGARRDQPQHF | TGTGCCAGCAGCCAAGCGACCGGGGCCCGGCGTGATCAGCCCCAGCATTTT
14 | TRBJ1-5 | . | . | TRBV30 | CAWTRDLNNQPQHF | TGTGCCTGGACCCGGGACCTTAATAATCAGCCCCAGCATTTT
16 | TRBJ1-4 | . | . | TRBV7-9 | CASSLGETPDAEKLFF | TGTGCCAGCAGCTTAGGGGAGACGCCCGATGCTGAAAAACTGTTTTTT
16 | TRBJ1-6 | TRBD1 | once | TRBV28 | CASSGPGQGGFRPLHF | TGTGCCAGCAGCGGACCGGGACAGGGGGGTTTTCGCCCCCTCCACTTT
14 | TRBJ2-7 | . | . | TRBV6-5 | CASSTGTPLVEQYF | TGTGCCAGTTCAACGGGTACTCCATTAGTCGAGCAGTACTTC
15 | TRBJ1-2 | . | . | TRBV30 | CAWSVLNRVGHGYTF | TGTGCCTGGAGTGTTCTGAACAGGGTGGGGCATGGCTACACCTTC
12 | TRBJ2-7 | . | . | TRBV28 | CASSLPGNEQYF | TGTGCCAGCAGTTTACCCGGGAACGAGCAGTACTTC
18 | TRBJ1-2 | TRBD1 | . | TRBV4-3 | CASSQGVRPADRDYGYTF | TGCGCCAGCAGCCAAGGAGTACGCCCAGCCGACAGGGACTATGGCTACACCTTC
16 | TRBJ2-2 | TRBD2 | . | TRBV11-2 | CASSSPIAGEVGELFF | TGTGCCAGCAGCTCCCCAATTGCGGGAGAGGTCGGGGAGCTGTTTTTT
14 | TRBJ1-1 | TRBD1 | . | TRBV5-1 | CASSLGTGVQEAFF | TGCGCCAGCAGCTTGGGGACAGGGGTACAAGAAGCTTTCTTT
16 | TRBJ1-6 | TRBD1 | . | TRBV15 | CATSRDRGQANSPLHF | TGTGCCACCAGCAGAGATCGAGGACAGGCCAATTCACCCCTCCACTTT
14 | TRBJ1-1 | TRBD1 | . | TRBV28 | CASSPTGGSGEAFF | TGTGCCAGCAGTCCAACAGGGGGCAGTGGTGAAGCTTTCTTT
14 | TRBJ2-7 | TRBD2 | few | TRBV7-3 | CASSLASGRYEQYF | TGTGCCAGCAGCTTAGCTAGCGGACGCTACGAGCAGTACTTC
15 | TRBJ2-1 | TRBD1 | . | TRBV7-7 | CASSNGRTGSHEQFF | TGTGCCAGCAGCAACGGCAGGACAGGGAGCCATGAGCAGTTCTTC
11 | TRBJ2-3 | . | . | TRBV9 | CASGGANTQYF | TGTGCCAGCGGGGGGGCGAATACGCAGTATTTT
14 | TRBJ2-7 | TRBD1 | . | TRBV30 | CAWSETGGFDEQYF | TGTGCCTGGAGCGAAACAGGGGGATTCGACGAGCAGTACTTC
15 | TRBJ1-5 | . | . | TRBV6-5 | CASSYSISGNQPQHF | TGTGCCAGCAGTTACTCGATCAGTGGGAATCAGCCCCAGCATTTT
13 | TRBJ2-7 | TRBD1 | . | TRBV28 | CASTTGVAYEQYF | TGTGCCAGCACCACAGGGGTAGCCTACGAGCAGTACTTC
15 | TRBJ2-4 | . | . | TRBV4-3 | CASSPNVGGQNIQYF | TGCGCCAGCAGCCCAAACGTTGGAGGGCAGAACATTCAGTACTTC
13 | TRBJ2-7 | . | . | TRBV18 | CASSPDGIYEQYF | TGTGCCAGCTCACCAGACGGAATATACGAGCAGTACTTC
15 | TRBJ2-7 | TRBD2 | . | TRBV7-6 | CASSFKLAGGYEQYF | TGTGCCAGCAGCTTCAAACTAGCGGGGGGCTACGAGCAGTACTTC
13 | TRBJ2-1 | TRBD2 | few | TRBV10-2 | CATSLAGGPKQFF | TGCGCCACCTCACTAGCGGGAGGGCCTAAGCAGTTCTTC
12 | TRBJ2-3 | . | . | TRBV6-5 | CASRGTTDTQYF | TGTGCCAGCAGGGGGACCACAGATACGCAGTATTTT